Shown below are 32 T cell receptor beta chains from a single sample sequenced in a study of blood T cell repertoires in COVID-19. Clones were sequenced by immunoSEQ multiplex PCR, and TCRdb holds only the in-frame ones, with some missing. Counted here are some 250,000 clones, approximately 86% occurring once; the ten biggest clones make up 3%. The sample consisted of peripheral blood. The receptors were gathered from a woman aged 25 to 39 who had recovered from COVID-19.

The sample holds one count of this clone. The chain carries TRBV29-1 and TRBJ2-1, with 7 positions matching TRBD2. J was trimmed by 4 bases and V by 1 base; bases with no gene match: 4. Germline lookup yields CDR1 SQVTM and CDR2 ANQGSEA. The CDR3 is made up of 14 amino acids. In DNA form, the CDR3 reads TGCAGCGTTGAAGGCGGGGGAGTTTACAATGAGCAGTTCTTC. Protein product: CSVEGGGVYNEQFF.

V usage is TRBV3-1 (or the pseudogene TRBV3-2) and J usage is TRBJ1-3; 7 nucleotides match TRBD1. Germline-derived CDR1 and CDR2 are LGHDT and YNNKEL (reference sequence). This CDR3 region has 16 residues. Germline trimming cut 3 bases from V and 4 bases from J; bases unmatched to any gene: 9. CDR3 sequence (DNA): TGTGCCAGCAGCCATGACAGGGTCTCGGGCGGAAACACCATATATTTT. Residues: CASSHDRVSGGNTIYF.

The V call is TRBV11-2, the J call TRBJ1-1, with D maybe TRBD1 (6 bases). The CDR3 has 15 residues. V was pared by 10 bases and J by 4 bases, with 22 bases between. Germline lookup yields CDR1 SGHAT and CDR2 FQNNGV. The CDR3 DNA is TGTGCCACCTACGGAGTAGGGGGGGAGGCCACTGAAGCTTTCTTT. As protein: CATYGVGGEATEAFF.

This sequence joins TRBV4-1 and TRBJ1-1; 9 bases line up with TRBD1. In germline, CDR1 is MGHRA, CDR2 YSYEKL. The CDR3 runs 19 residues. After removal of 3 bases from V and 1 base from J, the junction contained 15 bases not matched to a gene. The CDR3 nucleotides are TGCGCCAGCAGCCACCCGACCGGGACAGGGCAAGGAAAGAACACTGAAGCTTTCTTT. Translation gives CASSHPTGTGQGKNTEAFF.

This clone was seen just once. The rearrangement uses TRBV6-5 and TRBJ2-7, with 8 bases fitting TRBD1. Looked up from germline, CDR1 is MNHEY and CDR2 is SVGAGI. The V gene end was trimmed by 7 bases and the J gene end by 3 bases; junction bases not matched to a gene: 8. The CDR3 length is 14 residues. The CDR3 nucleotides are TGTGCCAGCAACTTACAGGGGGACCTCTACGAGCAGTACTTC. It specifies CASNLQGDLYEQYF.

V gene TRBV13 combines with J gene TRBJ1-5, with D hard to call. Germline CDR1 is PRHDT and CDR2 is FYEKMQ (reference sequence). Trimming cost V 0 bases and J 6 bases, with 12 bases left between them. The CDR3 is 15 residues long. The CDR3, as DNA: TGTGCCAGCAGCTTAGGCGCGGGAGAAGGTCAGCCCCAGCATTTT. Its translation is CASSLGAGEGQPQHF.

The chain carries TRBV2 and TRBJ1-3; D unresolved. V lost 4 bases, J lost 2 bases, and 6 bases lay in between. This CDR3 is 13 amino acids long. Germline CDR1 reads SNHLY; CDR2 reads FYNNEI. The CDR3: CASSGQAGNTIYF. CDR3 nucleotides: TGTGCCAGCAGTGGGCAAGCTGGAAACACCATATATTTT.

A single count supports this clone. This chain uses TRBV3-1 (or the pseudogene TRBV3-2) with TRBJ1-2; 7 bases align to TRBD1. CDR1 LGHDT and CDR2 YNNKEL come from the germline V gene (reference sequence). The CDR3 is 13 residues long. After removal of 4 bases from V and 10 bases from J, the junction contained 9 bases not matched to a gene. The CDR3 spells CASSLPGQTYYTF. The CDR3 coding sequence is TGTGCCAGCAGCCTACCGGGACAGACATACTACACCTTC.

The sample holds one count of this clone. V and J are TRBV9 and TRBJ1-3, with D unclear. V shed 4 bases and J shed 0 bases, with 14 bases lying between them. The CDR3 has 16 amino acids. Germline CDR1 is SGDLS and CDR2 is YYNGEE. The CDR3 here is CASSTQVRDSGNTIYF. CDR3 bases: TGTGCCAGCAGCACCCAGGTACGGGACTCTGGAAACACCATATATTTT. Looking up the rest from reference TRBV9 and TRBJ1-3 gives the full variable domain: DSGVTQTPKHLITATGQRVTLRCSPRSGDLSVYWYQQSLDQGLQFLIQYYNGEERAKGNILERFSAQQFPDLHSELNLSSLELGDSALYFCASSTQVRDSGNTIYFGEGSWLTVV.

The chain employs TRBV12-3 or TRBV12-4 and TRBJ2-7, with unresolved D. Trimming removed 3 bases at V and 5 bases at J, with 8 bases between. There are 12 residues in the CDR3. CDR3 residues: CASSFYSDEQYF. Here the CDR3 DNA reads TGTGCCAGCAGTTTTTATAGTGACGAGCAGTACTTC.

This chain joins TRBV2 and TRBJ2-5, with 16 bases lining up with TRBD2. J lost 6 bases, V lost 6 bases, and 13 bases had no gene match. Germline V gene lookup returns CDR1 SNHLY and CDR2 FYNNEI. The length of the CDR3 is 18 residues. The CDR3 spells CASSGPGLAGGPVQTQYF. In DNA form, the CDR3 reads TGTGCCAGCAGCGGTCCGGGACTAGCGGGGGGGCCTGTACAGACCCAGTACTTC. Using reference TRBV2 and TRBJ2-5 for the parts outside the CDR3, the full variable domain is EPEVTQTPSHQVTQMGQEVILRCVPISNHLYFYWYRQILGQKVEFLVSFYNNEISEKSEIFDDQFSVERPDGSNFTLKIRSTKLEDSAMYFCASSGPGLAGGPVQTQYFGPGTRLLVL.

The V call is TRBV4-3, the J call TRBJ2-1, with a possible D match to TRBD2 (6 bases). The germline V gene has CDR1 LGHNA and CDR2 YSLEER. The CDR3 is made up of 18 amino acids. The V and J ends lost 0 bases and 5 bases respectively, with 20 bases between them. This chain's CDR3 is CASSQESAGLRAHNEQFF. The CDR3 DNA reads as TGCGCCAGCAGCCAAGAATCGGCGGGGTTGAGGGCTCACAATGAGCAGTTCTTC.

The chain recombines TRBV5-5 with TRBJ2-3, with 7 positions matching TRBD1. The length of the CDR3 is 15 residues. The V and J ends lost 4 bases and 2 bases, in that order; junction bases with no gene match: 7. Germline CDR1 reads SGHKS; CDR2 reads YYEKEE (reference sequence). In DNA, the CDR3 is TGTGCCAGCAGCACCCGGGACAGAGTCACAGATACGCAGTATTTT. Its translation: CASSTRDRVTDTQYF.

The chain employs TRBV7-9 and TRBJ2-7; D is unresolved. Germline V lookup: CDR1 SEHNR, CDR2 FQNEAQ (reference sequence). CDR3 size: 13 residues. Trimming pared 4 bases from V and 0 bases from J, leaving 7 bases between. This CDR3 is CASSSRSSYEQYF. The CDR3 DNA follows: TGTGCCAGCAGCTCCCGCAGCTCCTACGAGCAGTACTTC. The full variable domain, completed using reference TRBV7-9 and TRBJ2-7, is DTGVSQNPRHKITKRGQNVTFRCDPISEHNRLYWYRQTLGQGPEFLTYFQNEAQLEKSRLLSDRFSAERPKGSFSTLEIQRTEQGDSAMYLCASSSRSSYEQYFGPGTRLTVT.

This clone was seen a single time. This chain connects TRBV27 to TRBJ1-2; D uncertain. Per the germline V gene, CDR1 is MNHEY and CDR2 is SMNVEV (reference sequence). The ends were cut back, 5 bases at V and 5 bases at J, with 12 bases in the middle. The CDR3 totals 13 residues. CDR3: CASSPLDSYGYTF. For the CDR3, the DNA is TGTGCCAGCAGTCCCCTCGACTCGTATGGCTACACCTTC.

The V gene is TRBV9, the J gene TRBJ2-1; TRBD2 aligns across 15 bases. This CDR3 comprises 20 residues. With 3 bases clipped from V and 2 bases from J, the junction kept 12 bases outside the gene matches. From germline, CDR1 is SGDLS and CDR2 YYNGEE. The CDR3 protein is CASSAFAQRTSGGAYNEQFF. The CDR3, as DNA: TGTGCCAGCAGCGCCTTTGCGCAGCGGACTAGCGGGGGGGCCTACAATGAGCAGTTCTTC.

The V gene is TRBV3-1 (or the pseudogene TRBV3-2), the J gene TRBJ1-6; no firm D call. The CDR3 has 14 amino acids. Trimming took 4 bases from V and 6 from J, leaving 10 bases between them. Germline CDR1 LGHDT, CDR2 YNNKEL (reference sequence). This chain's CDR3 is CASSLGVTNSPLHF. Written as DNA, the CDR3 is TGTGCCAGCAGCCTCGGGGTAACTAATTCACCCCTCCACTTT.

A single count supports this clone. The rearrangement joins TRBV7-9 to TRBJ2-7, with 8 bases matching TRBD1. Germline-derived CDR1 and CDR2 are SEHNR and FQNEAQ (reference sequence). J was trimmed by 3 bases and V by 3 bases; bases with no gene match: 7. This CDR3 comprises 15 residues. The CDR3 sequence is CASSFLRTGHYEQYF. DNA of the CDR3: TGTGCCAGCAGCTTCCTCAGGACAGGGCACTACGAGCAGTACTTC.

V is TRBV5-1 and J is TRBJ2-3, with a possible D match to TRBD1 (6 bases). Germline assignment: CDR1 SGHRS and CDR2 YFSETQ. The CDR3 totals 14 residues. With 3 bases removed from V and 0 bases from J, the gap between germline ends came to 8 bases. CDR3 nucleotides: TGCGCCAGCAGCTCGGACAGCAGCACAGATACGCAGTATTTT. It translates to CASSSDSSTDTQYF. The entire variable domain, with the rest obtained from reference TRBV5-1 and TRBJ2-3, is as follows: KAGVTQTPRYLIKTRGQQVTLSCSPISGHRSVSWYQQTPGQGLQFLFEYFSETQRNKGNFPGRFSGRQFSNSRSEMNVSTLELGDSALYLCASSSDSSTDTQYFGPGTRLTVL.

This clone was seen only once. The chain uses TRBV20-1 and TRBJ2-1; 11 bases agree with TRBD2. Looked up from germline, CDR1 is DFQATT and CDR2 is SNEGSKA (reference sequence). There are 18 residues in the CDR3. Unmatched junction bases numbered 12, after V lost 3 bases and J lost 2 bases. The CDR3 nucleotides read TGCAGTGCTAGTATGACTAGCGGGGAGGGAGCGGCCTACAATGAGCAGTTCTTC. It specifies CSASMTSGEGAAYNEQFF.

This clone was recorded once. The genes are TRBV5-1 and TRBJ2-1, with D unresolved. The germline V and J ends were trimmed by 0 bases and 3 bases, with 7 bases remaining between them. This CDR3 is built from 14 residues. Germline CDR1 is SGHRS and CDR2 is YFSETQ. The CDR3 loop is CASSLALNYNEQFF. CDR3 DNA sequence: TGCGCCAGCAGCTTGGCCCTAAACTACAATGAGCAGTTCTTC.

The V call is TRBV2, the J call TRBJ1-1; 7 bases align to TRBD1. There are 13 residues in the CDR3. Germline V gene sequence: CDR1 SNHLY, CDR2 FYNNEI. Losses at the gene ends were 6 bases for V and 3 bases for J; bases not matched to a gene: 4. In DNA form, the CDR3 reads TGTGCCAGCAGCCAACAGGGGTACACTGAAGCTTTCTTT. It translates to CASSQQGYTEAFF.

The rearrangement joins TRBV2 to TRBJ1-1; unclear D gene. Trimming took 7 bases from V and 0 from J, leaving 15 bases between them. Germline CDR1 is SNHLY and CDR2 is FYNNEI. This CDR3 comprises 15 residues. The CDR3: CASTSVGRLNTEAFF. As DNA, the CDR3 is TGTGCCAGCACCTCTGTTGGCAGATTGAACACTGAAGCTTTCTTT.

The chain employs TRBV3-1 (or the pseudogene TRBV3-2) and TRBJ2-7; D is perhaps TRBD2 (5 bases). The germline V gene encodes CDR1 LGHDT and CDR2 YNNKEL (reference sequence). This CDR3 is 13 amino acids long. V was clipped by 2 bases and J by 6 bases, with 11 bases between them. CDR3 nucleotide sequence: TGTGCCAGCAGCCAATATCCTAGCCTCGAGCAGTACTTC. It codes for CASSQYPSLEQYF.

This rearrangement joins TRBV5-4 to TRBJ1-2, with 7 positions matching TRBD1. CDR3 length equals 16 residues. Trimming cost V 2 bases and J 7 bases; bases outside gene matches: 14. From germline, CDR1 is SGHNT and CDR2 YYREEE (reference sequence). As DNA, the CDR3 is TGTGCCAGCAGCTTCTTTGAGGGGGCTCAAGGTAGTGGCTACACCTTC. This gives the protein CASSFFEGAQGSGYTF. The full variable domain, with the rest looked up from reference TRBV5-4 and TRBJ1-2, is ETGVTQSPTHLIKTRGQQVTLRCSSQSGHNTVSWYQQALGQGPQFIFQYYREEENGRGNFPPRFSGLQFPNYSSELNVNALELDDSALYLCASSFFEGAQGSGYTFGSGTRLTVV.

V gene TRBV12-3 or TRBV12-4 combines with J gene TRBJ2-7, with TRBD1 as a possible D gene (5 bases). With 3 bases removed from V and 4 bases from J, the gap between germline ends came to 7 bases. The CDR3 extends over 12 amino acids. This CDR3 is CASSFRAYEQYF. The CDR3 bases are TGTGCCAGCAGTTTCAGGGCGTACGAGCAGTACTTC.

The J gene is TRBJ1-2, the V gene TRBV27; D is perhaps TRBD1 (6 bases). Germline V gives CDR1 MNHEY, CDR2 SMNVEV (reference sequence). This CDR3 is 13 amino acids long. The germline V and J ends were trimmed by 5 bases and 2 bases, with 9 bases remaining between them. In nucleotides, the CDR3 is TGTGCCAGCAGTCCAGGGGCGAACTATGGCTACACCTTC. Residues: CASSPGANYGYTF.

The V call is TRBV3-1 (or the pseudogene TRBV3-2), the J call TRBJ1-3; D not resolved. Germline V gene lookup returns CDR1 LGHDT and CDR2 YNNKEL (reference sequence). The ends were cut back, 2 bases at V and 0 bases at J, with 14 bases in the middle. The length of the CDR3 is 17 residues. Here the CDR3 DNA reads TGTGCCAGCAGCCAACCCAGGACGGGAAGCTCTGGAAACACCATATATTTT. Its translation is CASSQPRTGSSGNTIYF.

The chain recombines TRBV6-6 with TRBJ1-1, with D maybe TRBD1 (6 bases). Germline V gene sequence: CDR1 MNHNY, CDR2 SVGAGI (reference sequence). The CDR3 covers 13 residues. Deletions cut 5 bases from V and 7 bases from J, with 14 bases between. CDR3 region: CASSNTGQGEAFF. Written as DNA, the CDR3 is TGTGCCAGCAGTAATACAGGGCAGGGTGAAGCTTTCTTT.

The rearrangement links TRBV27 to TRBJ1-1; D perhaps matches TRBD1 (6 bases). Per germline, CDR1 MNHEY and CDR2 SMNVEV (reference sequence). Deletions cut 8 bases from V and 0 bases from J, with 13 bases between. CDR3 size: 14 residues. The CDR3 spells CASWGGPLNTEAFF. The CDR3 coding sequence is TGTGCCAGCTGGGGGGGGCCCCTGAACACTGAAGCTTTCTTT.

The chain links TRBV14 to TRBJ1-5; 9 nucleotides match TRBD1. Per germline, CDR1 SGHDN and CDR2 FVKESK. The CDR3 covers 18 residues. The V segment lost 1 base and the J segment 3 bases; nucleotides outside the gene matches: 10. This chain's CDR3 is CASSQVWPGQGINQPQHF. The CDR3 DNA sequence: TGTGCCAGCAGCCAAGTATGGCCGGGACAGGGAATCAATCAGCCCCAGCATTTT. Using reference TRBV14 and TRBJ1-5 for the parts outside the CDR3, the full variable domain is EAGVTQFPSHSVIEKGQTVTLRCDPISGHDNLYWYRRVMGKEIKFLLHFVKESKQDESGMPNNRFLAERTGGTYSTLKVQPAELEDSGVYFCASSQVWPGQGINQPQHFGDGTRLSIL.

This clone occurred a few times. V gene TRBV7-3 combines with J gene TRBJ1-5; a weak D match, TRBD1 (5 bases). V gave up 1 base and J gave up 8 bases, with 9 bases separating them. The CDR3 consists of 13 residues. Germline CDR1 is SGHTA and CDR2 is FQGTGA. The CDR3 region has the DNA TGTGCCAGCAGCTTAAACGGGGGTGAGCCCCAGCATTTT. This gives the protein CASSLNGGEPQHF.